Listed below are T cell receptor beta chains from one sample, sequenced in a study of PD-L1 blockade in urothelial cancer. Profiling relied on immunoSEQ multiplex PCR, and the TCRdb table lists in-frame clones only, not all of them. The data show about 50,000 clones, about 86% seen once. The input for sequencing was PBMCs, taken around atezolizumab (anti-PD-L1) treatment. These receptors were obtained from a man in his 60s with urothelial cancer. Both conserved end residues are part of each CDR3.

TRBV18,CASSPPAGGGYTF
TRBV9,CASSVGPSRALHF
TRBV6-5,CASNRMGGTYNEQFF
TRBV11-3,CASSLSGTSPYNEQFF
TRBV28,CASSSSGTGWKPQHF
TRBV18,CASSQDSMNTEAFF
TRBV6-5,CASSYREGGNSPLHF
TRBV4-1,CASSHPTALNTEAFF
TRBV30,CAWSVVGQGALGEAFF
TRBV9,CASSGTVGTGELFF
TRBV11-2,CASSLGGAGGIYEQYF
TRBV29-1,CSALRGRALDTQYF
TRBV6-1,CASRTYGVFYGYTF
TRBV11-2,CASSPPGPYTDTQYF
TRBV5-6,CASSTLRGVGNQPQHF
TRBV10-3,CAISGIEGTGRMNTEAFF
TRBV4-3,CASSQDLQGGAYEQYF
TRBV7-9,CASSPQAGINEKLFF
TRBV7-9,CASRVGTNQETQYF
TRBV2,CASRRGGTGNEKLFF
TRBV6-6,CASSYAAEQFF
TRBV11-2,CASSLNAGGSYNEQFF
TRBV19,CASSISGGQEVLEAFF
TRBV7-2,CASSLHSAQGIFSPLHF
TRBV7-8,CASSLNRVEGNTIYF
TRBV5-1,CASSQETTASTDTQYF
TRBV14,CASSQGGGLTYEQYF
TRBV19,CASSIAAGGGETQYF
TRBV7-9,CASSLDGGGGYTF
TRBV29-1,CSAGLAGGVIEQFF
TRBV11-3,CASSQDYQETQYF
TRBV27,CASSPGQGYQPQHF
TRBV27,CASSLRFRYEQYF
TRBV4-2,CASSQDTGRVVTQYF
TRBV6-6,CASSYSLTGNQPQHF
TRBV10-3,CAISDPGTVKYGYTF
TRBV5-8,CASREVLDYTF
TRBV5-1,CASSLDGRGSYGYTF
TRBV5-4,CASSLRGQGTEAFF
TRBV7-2,CASSPLAGGASNSPLHF
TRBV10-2,CASSDDGREGNYGYTF
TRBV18,CASSLGTGRNQPQHF
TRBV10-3,CAISEGGSYNEQFF
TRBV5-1,CASRLVGNEQFF
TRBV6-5,CASSKRQNYGYTF
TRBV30,CAWSNGGAGNEQFF
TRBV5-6,CASSQGFGSSGNTIYF
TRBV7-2,CASSTARQGASPLHF
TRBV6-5,CASSYYGTGGNEQFF
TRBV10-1,CASSRTGSDSPLHF
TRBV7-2,CASSRQGARAEQFF